The next 11 T cell receptor beta chains were all read from a single sample in a study of shared clonotypes between healthy human individuals. The repertoire was sequenced with immunoSEQ multiplex PCR; TCRdb's copy has only in-frame clones and lacks some. The sample lists a few million clones, about 90% occurring once. Sequences were obtained from naive CD4+ T cells from PBMCs. This sample's subset: CD45RA+ positively selected. These receptors were collected from a man aged 18 to 35 in good health. Some clones in this sample may be carry-over from other donors' samples.

The V and J genes are TRBV9 and TRBJ2-5, with unresolved D. V was cut by 2 bases and J by 5 bases, with 13 bases left in between. Looked up from germline, CDR1 is SGDLS and CDR2 is YYNGEE. This CDR3 spans 14 amino acids. CDR3 nucleotides: TGTGCCAGCAGCGTCAGCGCAACCGCGGAGACCCAGTACTTC. This translates into CASSVSATAETQYF.

This clone has just a few counts. J is TRBJ1-1 and V is TRBV29-1; possible D gene TRBD1, 5 bases. The CDR3 runs 14 residues. CDR1 is SQVTM and CDR2 is ANQGSEA in the germline V gene. V lost 4 bases, J lost 0 bases, and 12 bases lay in between. The CDR3 loop is CSVGLGTLNTEAFF. CDR3 nucleotides: TGCAGCGTTGGTTTAGGGACTTTGAACACTGAAGCTTTCTTT.

The genes are TRBV5-6 and TRBJ2-2, with D unclear. This CDR3 contains 14 residues. Trimming cost V 5 bases and J 0 bases, with 8 bases left between them. Germline CDR1 is SGHDT and CDR2 is YYEEEE. Here the CDR3 DNA reads TGTGCCAGCAGTCCAGCCGCGAACACCGGGGAGCTGTTTTTT. This sequence encodes CASSPAANTGELFF. The variable domain in full, with the rest retrieved from reference TRBV5-6 and TRBJ2-2, is DAGVTQSPTHLIKTRGQQVTLRCSPKSGHDTVSWYQQALGQGPQFIFQYYEEEERQRGNFPDRFSGHQFPNYSSELNVNALLLGDSALYLCASSPAANTGELFFGEGSRLTVL.

Concerning this clone: An end of the junction does not agree with germline; a read error may underlie this. Distinct nucleotide sequences in the sample also encode this CDR3. The chain joins TRBV4-2 to TRBJ1-3; D is undetermined. Germline V gene sequence: CDR1 LGHNA, CDR2 YNFKEQ. CDR3 length: 14 residues. CDR3 sequence reads: CASSPADSGNTIYF. CDR3 nucleotides: TGTGCCAGTAGCCCCGCAGACTCTGGAAACACCATATATTTT.

This clone was observed a few times. CDR3 protein: CASSVVGHITEAFF. CDR3 coding DNA: TGTGCCAGCAGCGTAGTTGGACACATCACTGAAGCTTTCTTT. The J gene is TRBJ1-1, the V gene TRBV9; possible D gene TRBD1, 5 bases. The germline V gene has CDR1 SGDLS and CDR2 YYNGEE. V shed 0 bases and J shed 4 bases, with 10 bases lying between them. The CDR3 contains 14 residues.

This chain uses TRBV28 with TRBJ2-1; D is unresolved. This CDR3 is built from 13 residues. Germline V CDR1 and CDR2: MDHEN, SYDVKM. V gave up 8 bases and J gave up 9 bases, with 17 bases separating them. The CDR3 spells CASQTFPSTEQFF. The CDR3 bases are TGTGCCAGCCAAACCTTTCCCTCAACTGAGCAGTTCTTC.

The V and J genes are TRBV5-1 and TRBJ1-2, with 9 positions matching TRBD1. The V gene's germline CDR1 is SGHRS and CDR2 YFSETQ. Unmatched junction bases numbered 13, after V lost 0 bases and J lost 10 bases. The CDR3 runs to 16 residues. For the CDR3, the DNA is TGCGCCAGCAGCTTGGGTTTCGGGACAGGGTCGACAGACTACACCTTC. Amino acid sequence: CASSLGFGTGSTDYTF.

This chain joins TRBV6-1 and TRBJ1-2, with 7 bases that match TRBD1. CDR3 length: 16 residues. The germline V gene encodes CDR1 MNHNS and CDR2 SASEGT. V trimming: 4 bases; J trimming: 1 base; junction bases outside the gene matches: 9. CDR3 residues: CASSGDSQGRNYGYTF. DNA of the CDR3: TGTGCCAGCAGTGGAGATTCACAGGGGCGTAACTATGGCTACACCTTC.

In its sample, this clone was seen once. Relative to the germline gene, one junction end is altered; a read error may explain this. The CDR3 nucleotides read TGTGCCAGCAGCCCCGGGAGGAGGAGCACGGATACGCAGTATTTT. Amino acid sequence: CASSPGRRSTDTQYF. V usage is TRBV11-2 and J usage is TRBJ2-3, with 7 bases matching TRBD2. This CDR3 has 15 amino acids. CDR1 and CDR2 (germline): SGHAT, FQNNGV.

J is TRBJ2-3 and V is TRBV7-3; D call uncertain. The CDR3 loop spans 15 amino acids. CDR1 and CDR2 from the germline V gene are SGHTA and FQGTGA. Trimming removed 1 base from V and 0 bases from J, with 8 bases in between. The CDR3 spells CASSLNGPSTDTQYF. The CDR3 bases are TGTGCCAGCAGCTTAAACGGACCCAGCACAGATACGCAGTATTTT.

The rearrangement links TRBV2 to TRBJ1-1; 8 bases are a match to TRBD1. The CDR3 runs 15 residues. The germline V gene has CDR1 SNHLY and CDR2 FYNNEI. J lost 6 bases, V lost 5 bases, and 11 bases had no gene match. The DNA for the CDR3 is TGTGCCAGCAGTAGGGAGACAGGGGCTGTCGCTGAAGCTTTCTTT. Protein product: CASSRETGAVAEAFF. Complete variable domain (other parts from reference TRBV2 and TRBJ1-1): EPEVTQTPSHQVTQMGQEVILRCVPISNHLYFYWYRQILGQKVEFLVSFYNNEISEKSEIFDDQFSVERPDGSNFTLKIRSTKLEDSAMYFCASSRETGAVAEAFFGQGTRLTVV.